Listed below are T cell receptor beta chains from one sample, sequenced in a study of spatial heterogeneity in lung cancer. TCRdb reanalysed the 5' RACE reads using MiXCR and keeps one entry per CDR3 protein. The sample shows some 7,500 distinct CDR3 sequences, approximately 8.6% of them seen only once. Material: PBMCs, obtained at surgery. All receptors come from a male donor with early-stage non-small cell lung cancer. Both conserved end residues are part of each CDR3. D genes are given only for firm matches. Size is stated for part of the rows, as once, few or many counts, or as a class when the clone is expanded.

clone size	D gene	J gene	V gene	CDR3 DNA	CDR3 protein
NA	TRBD2	TRBJ2-3	TRBV5-1	TGCGCCAGCAGCACAGGACTAGCGGGAGCCACAGATACGCAGTATTTT	CASSTGLAGATDTQYF
many	TRBD1	TRBJ2-7	TRBV19	TGTGCCAGTAGTCGACAGGGGTCCTCCTACGAGCAGTACTTC	CASSRQGSSYEQYF
many	NA	TRBJ1-6	TRBV5-1	TGCGCCAGCAGCTCCGGACAGACAAATAATTCACCCCTCCACTTT	CASSSGQTNNSPLHF
few	NA	TRBJ1-1	TRBV12-3/TRBV12-4	TGTGCCAGCACCCCTCGGGGGAAAATGGATGCTTTCTTT	CASTPRGKMDAFF
many	TRBD1	TRBJ1-6	TRBV29-1	TGCAGCGTTAAGACAGGGGCTGAAGATTCACCCCTCCACTTT	CSVKTGAEDSPLHF
large	NA	TRBJ1-4	TRBV5-4	TGTGCCAGCAGCCAAAGTTGGGACGCCAATGAAAAACTGTTTTTT	CASSQSWDANEKLFF
many	NA	TRBJ2-3	TRBV19	TGTGCCAGTAGTATAACCCAACTAGGCGATACGCAGTATTTT	CASSITQLGDTQYF
NA	TRBD2	TRBJ2-3	TRBV6-2/TRBV6-3	TGTGCCAGCAGTTTGATCGCGGGGGGGCCTGATACGCAGTATTTT	CASSLIAGGPDTQYF
few	TRBD1	TRBJ2-1	TRBV23-1	TGCGCCAGCAGTCATTATCGACAGGGGGAATACAATGAGCAGTTCTTC	CASSHYRQGEYNEQFF
many	TRBD2	TRBJ2-3	TRBV20-1	TGCAGTGCCCCGCTCCAGCGGGAGGCCACAGATACGCAGTATTTT	CSAPLQREATDTQYF
many	TRBD1	TRBJ2-7	TRBV18	TGTGCCAGCTCACCACCTGGGACAGGGGCGGTCTACGAGCAGTACTTC	CASSPPGTGAVYEQYF
many	TRBD1	TRBJ2-2	TRBV7-9	TGTGCCAGCAGCTTAAGCCGGGACAGGGGGTCCGGGGAGCTGTTTTTT	CASSLSRDRGSGELFF
many	NA	TRBJ1-1	TRBV10-3	TGTGCCATCAGTGAGTCGAAGGCAGGGTTTGAAGCTTTCTTT	CAISESKAGFEAFF
many	NA	TRBJ2-5	TRBV27	TGTGCCAGCAGTTCCCGCGGACAGCGCCCGTATCAAGAGACCCAGTACTTC	CASSSRGQRPYQETQYF
many	NA	TRBJ1-2	TRBV6-1	TGTGCCAGCAACACGTACGCCTATGGCTACACCTTC	CASNTYAYGYTF
many	TRBD2	TRBJ2-7	TRBV10-3	TGTGCCATCAGAGCCGGGACTAGCGAGCAGTACTTC	CAIRAGTSEQYF
many	TRBD2	TRBJ2-7	TRBV5-6	TGTGCCAGCAGCTTGTACAGCGGGAGGGCCTACGAGCAGTACTTC	CASSLYSGRAYEQYF
many	TRBD1	TRBJ2-3	TRBV12-3/TRBV12-4	TGTGCCAGCAGCTCCGCGGACAGGGGGAATACGCAGTATTTT	CASSSADRGNTQYF
many	NA	TRBJ2-3	TRBV11-2	TGTGCCAGCAGCTTAGCCTACGACACAGATACGCAGTATTTT	CASSLAYDTDTQYF
many	NA	TRBJ2-5	TRBV24-1	TGTGCCACCTCCGGTTCAGGGGTCGAGACCCAGTACTTC	CATSGSGVETQYF
NA	TRBD2	TRBJ2-4	TRBV20-1	TGCAGTGCCTCCAGCAGCGGGAGTATTGGCAAAAACATTCAGTACTTC	CSASSSGSIGKNIQYF
many	TRBD2	TRBJ2-1	TRBV6-6	TGTGCCAGCAGACCTACCGATCTAGCGGGAGGAGGCAATGAGCAGTTCTTC	CASRPTDLAGGGNEQFF
many	NA	TRBJ2-3	TRBV20-1	TGCAGTGCTAGGGGCAGCACAGATACGCAGTATTTT	CSARGSTDTQYF
many	NA	TRBJ2-7	TRBV20-1	TGCAGTGCTAGAGATGTGACTAGACCTTCCTACGAGCAGTACTTC	CSARDVTRPSYEQYF
many	NA	TRBJ2-1	TRBV12-3/TRBV12-4	TGTGCCAGCAGTTTTGGGAGCTCCTACAATGAGCAGTTCTTC	CASSFGSSYNEQFF
many	TRBD2	TRBJ2-6	TRBV5-4	TGTGCCAGCAGCCCGACTAGCGGGAGGGCCTATGGGGCCAACGTCCTGACTTTC	CASSPTSGRAYGANVLTF
many	TRBD2	TRBJ2-2	TRBV29-1	TGCAGCGTCGGGAGGGACACCGGGGAGCTGTTTTTT	CSVGRDTGELFF
many	NA	TRBJ2-1	TRBV15	TGTGCCACCAGCACCCCGCAGCGGTCCACGGGGCCTGCATCCTACAATGAGCAGTTCTTC	CATSTPQRSTGPASYNEQFF
medium-sized	TRBD2	TRBJ2-7	TRBV5-1	TGCGCCAGCAGCTTGCCGACTAGCGGGTCCTACGAGCAGTACTTC	CASSLPTSGSYEQYF
many	NA	TRBJ1-5	TRBV6-6	TGTGCCAGCGGTCCCCCCCCATTGCATTTT	CASGPPPLHF
NA	TRBD1	TRBJ2-1	TRBV11-2	TGTGCCAGCAGCTTGGGACAGGGAGATGAGCAGTTCTTC	CASSLGQGDEQFF
few	NA	TRBJ2-2	TRBV20-1	TGCAGTGTCCGAGGAGGGACGGGCACCGGGGAGCTGTTTTTT	CSVRGGTGTGELFF